This passage covers 8 T cell receptor beta chains from one sample sequenced in a study of CD4 and CD8 cells across lung adenocarcinoma regions. MiXCR, run by TCRdb on the PCR reads, gives a single entry per CDR3 protein. Of some 11,000 distinct CDR3 sequences in the sample, around three fifths are singletons; the top ten hold about nine tenths. What was sequenced was CD8+ T cells from the margin of a lung tumor. Receptors originate from a male donor with lung adenocarcinoma. The CD4 and CD8 labels of this study may be unreliable.

This clonotype was seen many times. This chain links TRBV6-2 or TRBV6-3 with TRBJ2-1; D is unclear. Germline V CDR1 and CDR2: MNHEY, SVGEGT. This CDR3 region has 14 residues. The V end was cut by 7 bases, the J end by 0 bases, with 10 bases between. For the CDR3, the DNA is TGTGCCAGCACCCAGCTAAGCTCCTACAATGAGCAGTTCTTC. Its translation is CASTQLSSYNEQFF.

About this clonotype itself: It may be a read error: a sequence one base away is much more abundant. The V and J genes are TRBV6-1 and TRBJ2-1, with 9 nucleotides matching TRBD2. The germline CDR1 and CDR2 sequences are MNHNS and SASEGT. V lost 6 bases and J lost 10; bases outside the gene matches: 10. The CDR3 is 14 residues long. CDR3 in amino acids: CASRPSGDAYEQFF. For the CDR3, the DNA is TGTGCCAGCAGACCTAGCGGGGATGCCTACGAGCAGTTCTTC.

CDR3 sequence: CASSKGRQETQYF. The DNA for the CDR3 is TGTGCCAGCAGTAAAGGGCGTCAAGAGACCCAGTACTTC. The chain is built from TRBV6-1 and TRBJ2-5; D uncertain. This CDR3 is 13 amino acids long. The germline V and J ends were trimmed by 5 bases and 2 bases, with 9 bases remaining between them. CDR1 is MNHNS, CDR2 SASEGT, per germline.

This clonotype was observed many times. The V gene is TRBV6-1, the J gene TRBJ1-1; 9 nucleotides align to TRBD1. The CDR3 is made up of 14 amino acids. Germline V gene data show CDR1 as MNHNS and CDR2 as SASEGT. V gave up 6 bases and J gave up 6 bases; unmatched junction bases: 8. The CDR3, as DNA: TGTGCCAGCAGCCCAACAGGGGGCAGGTCTGAAGCTTTCTTT. This gives the protein CASSPTGGRSEAFF.

Only one count was recorded for this clonotype. The CDR3 sequence is CASKLAGTYNEQFF. The CDR3 bases are TGTGCCAGCAAGCTAGCTGGAACATACAATGAGCAGTTCTTC. The chain uses TRBV6-1 and TRBJ2-1, with D possibly matching TRBD2 (5 bases). This CDR3 has 14 residues. With 7 bases removed from V and 4 bases from J, the gap between germline ends came to 14 bases. The germline V gene encodes CDR1 MNHNS and CDR2 SASEGT.

The sample holds one count of this clonotype. The chain couples TRBV6-1 to TRBJ2-4; 7 bases align to TRBD2. CDR1 is MNHNS and CDR2 is SASEGT in the germline V gene. Trimming took 6 bases from V and 13 from J; bases not matched to a gene: 21. This CDR3 comprises 16 residues. The CDR3: CASREAGGGDEDTQYF. For the CDR3, the DNA is TGTGCCAGCAGGGAGGCCGGGGGAGGGGACGAGGATACCCAGTACTTC.

The chain joins TRBV27 to TRBJ1-5; D remains ambiguous. CDR1 MNHEY and CDR2 SMNVEV come from the germline V gene (reference sequence). This CDR3 region has 15 residues. The germline V and J ends were trimmed by 1 base and 3 bases, with 10 bases remaining between them. Here the CDR3 reads CASSLWSGNNQPQHF. DNA of the CDR3: TGTGCCAGCAGTTTATGGTCCGGCAACAATCAGCCCCAGCATTTT.

This clonotype was seen once. J is TRBJ2-4 and V is TRBV6-5; D remains unclear. The J call is in doubt because the DNA end fits TRBJ2-5 better. The CDR3 is 12 amino acids. Germline CDR1 reads MNHEY; CDR2 reads SVGAGI. Here the CDR3 DNA reads TGTGCCAGCAGTCTACAGAAAGAGACCCAGTACTTC. This codes for CASSLQKETQYF.